Sequencing of this T cell receptor beta chain was carried out in a study of blood T cell repertoires in COVID-19. About the research overall: COVID-19 samples from acute and convalescent phases originated in the United States, Italy and Spain. PBMCs, B-cell-depleted T cells, or T cells were the source of the cDNA or gDNA that made up the material.

The CDR3 sequence is 12 residues long. V lost 2 bases and J lost 3, with 8 bases in between. Germline CDR1 and CDR2: GTSNPN and SVGIG (reference sequence). Per the study methods: Nucleated cell number was recorded as an estimate derived from reference gene primer amplification. Method: immunoSEQ multiplex PCR; TCRdb's copy keeps in-frame clones and lacks some. D and trimming come from the DNA, and the V and J calls and clone size come from that table. The sample holds more than 200,000 clones; approximately 80% are singletons and the top ten take under 4.5%. Participant-given clinical history determined each cohort assignment.

The receptor was isolated from a man aged 25 to 40 with acute COVID-19. Sequencing was done on a sample of PBMCs or T cells enriched from blood (not recorded which). This chain joins TRBV30 and TRBJ2-7; D is possibly TRBD2 (6 bases). CDR3 sequence: CAWSLGGYEQYF. The CDR3 DNA is TGTGCCTGGAGTTTGGGAGGCTACGAGCAGTACTTC.